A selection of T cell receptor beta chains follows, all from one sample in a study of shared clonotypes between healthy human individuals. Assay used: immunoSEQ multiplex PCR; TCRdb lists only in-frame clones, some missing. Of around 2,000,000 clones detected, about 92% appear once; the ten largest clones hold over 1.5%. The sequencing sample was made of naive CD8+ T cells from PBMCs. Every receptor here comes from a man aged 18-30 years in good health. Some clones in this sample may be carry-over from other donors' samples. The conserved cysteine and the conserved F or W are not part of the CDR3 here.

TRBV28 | ASSDVYPWYGYT
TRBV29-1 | SVVLRDRVTEQY
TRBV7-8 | ASSLEFRGADTQY
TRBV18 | ASSPVSRTDTQY
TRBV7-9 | ASSSRDRGMNTEAF
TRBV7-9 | ASSFPGNEQF
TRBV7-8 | ASSSRDNNYGYT
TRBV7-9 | ASSDLPSGRAGEQY
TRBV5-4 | ASSAQTGFNTEAF
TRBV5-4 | ASSPGSVQTNYGYT
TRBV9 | ASSPSTSGYEQY
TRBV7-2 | ASSPQGRSAEAF
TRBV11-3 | ASSLGRTYEQY
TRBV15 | ATSDGRQETQY
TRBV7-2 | ASSLVGGGDVNNEQF
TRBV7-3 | ASTPGIISTDTQY
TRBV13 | ASSGEGLAVYEQY
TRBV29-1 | SVEGASKYEQY
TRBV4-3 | ASSLTQGTGGSVFGYT
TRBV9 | ASSVPSGTGWTGELF
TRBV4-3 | ASSHDYGTGHSYEQY
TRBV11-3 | ASTSRGDANNEQF
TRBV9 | ASSVRSGLAGRDGELF
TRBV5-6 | ASSLGQLEETQY